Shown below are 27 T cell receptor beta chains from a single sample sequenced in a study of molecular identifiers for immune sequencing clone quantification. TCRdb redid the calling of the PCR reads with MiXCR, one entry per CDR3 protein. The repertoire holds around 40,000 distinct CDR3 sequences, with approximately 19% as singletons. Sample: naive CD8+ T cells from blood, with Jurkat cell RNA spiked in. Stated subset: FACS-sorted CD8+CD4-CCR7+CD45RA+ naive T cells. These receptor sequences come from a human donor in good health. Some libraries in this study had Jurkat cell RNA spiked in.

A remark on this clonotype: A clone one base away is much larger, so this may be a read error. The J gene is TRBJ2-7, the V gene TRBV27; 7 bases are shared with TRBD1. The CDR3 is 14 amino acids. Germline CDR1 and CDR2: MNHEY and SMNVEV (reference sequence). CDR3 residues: CASSRGSYSHEQYF. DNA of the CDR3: TGTGCCAGCAGCAGGGGGTCCTACTCCCACGAGCAGTACTTC.

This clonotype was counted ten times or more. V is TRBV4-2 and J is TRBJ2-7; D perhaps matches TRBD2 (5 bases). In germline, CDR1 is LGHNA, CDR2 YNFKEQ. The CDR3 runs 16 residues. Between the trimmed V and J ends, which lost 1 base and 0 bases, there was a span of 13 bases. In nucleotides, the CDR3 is TGTGCCAGCAGCCAAGCCGCGGACTGGAGCTCCTACGAGCAGTACTTC. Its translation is CASSQAADWSSYEQYF.

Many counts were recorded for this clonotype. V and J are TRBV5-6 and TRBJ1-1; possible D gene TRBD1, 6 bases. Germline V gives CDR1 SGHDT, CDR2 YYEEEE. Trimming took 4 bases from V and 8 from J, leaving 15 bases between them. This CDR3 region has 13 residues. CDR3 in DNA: TGTGCCAGCAGCCCGGGGGGGGCGCGGGAAGCTTTCTTT. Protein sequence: CASSPGGAREAFF. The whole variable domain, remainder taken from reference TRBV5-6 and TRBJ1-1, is DAGVTQSPTHLIKTRGQQVTLRCSPKSGHDTVSWYQQALGQGPQFIFQYYEEEERQRGNFPDRFSGHQFPNYSSELNVNALLLGDSALYLCASSPGGAREAFFGQGTRLTVV.

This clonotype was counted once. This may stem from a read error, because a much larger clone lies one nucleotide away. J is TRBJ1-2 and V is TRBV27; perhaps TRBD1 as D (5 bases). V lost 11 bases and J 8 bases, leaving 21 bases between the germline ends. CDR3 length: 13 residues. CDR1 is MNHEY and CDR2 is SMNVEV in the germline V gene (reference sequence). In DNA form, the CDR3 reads TGTGCCGGCACTGGGTGGGGGGGAGTAGGCTACACCTTC. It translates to CAGTGWGGVGYTF.

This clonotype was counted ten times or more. The CDR3 DNA sequence: TGTGCCAGCAGCTCGGAATGGACAGGGCGGAACGAGCAGTACTTC. This gives the protein CASSSEWTGRNEQYF. The V gene is TRBV7-9, the J gene TRBJ2-7, with TRBD1 matching over 8 bases. Unmatched junction bases numbered 10, after V lost 4 bases and J lost 5 bases. From germline, CDR1 is SEHNR and CDR2 FQNEAQ (reference sequence). This CDR3 contains 15 residues.

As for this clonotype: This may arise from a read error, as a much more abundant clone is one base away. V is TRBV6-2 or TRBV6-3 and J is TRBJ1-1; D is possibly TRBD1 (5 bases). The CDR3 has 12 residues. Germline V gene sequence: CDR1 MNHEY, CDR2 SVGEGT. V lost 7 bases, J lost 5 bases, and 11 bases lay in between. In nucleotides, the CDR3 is TGTGCCAGCAAACCGCGGGGGACTGAAGCTTTCTTT. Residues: CASKPRGTEAFF.

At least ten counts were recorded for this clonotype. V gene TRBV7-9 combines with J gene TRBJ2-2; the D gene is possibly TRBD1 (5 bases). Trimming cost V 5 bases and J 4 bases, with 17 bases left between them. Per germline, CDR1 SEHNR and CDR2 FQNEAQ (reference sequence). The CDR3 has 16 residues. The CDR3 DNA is TGTGCCAGCAGCCACGAAGTCACAGGTCCCACCGGGGAGCTGTTTTTT. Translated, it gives CASSHEVTGPTGELFF.

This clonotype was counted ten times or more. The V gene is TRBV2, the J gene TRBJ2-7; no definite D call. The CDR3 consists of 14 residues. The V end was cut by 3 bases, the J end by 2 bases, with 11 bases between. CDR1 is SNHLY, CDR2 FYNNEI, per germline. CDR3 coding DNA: TGTGCCAGCAGTGATGGCTCCCGGCCCTACGAGCAGTACTTC. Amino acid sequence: CASSDGSRPYEQYF.

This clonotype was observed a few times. CDR3: CASSSKTSMSYNEQFF. In nucleotides, the CDR3 is TGTGCCAGCAGTTCCAAGACAAGCATGTCCTACAATGAGCAGTTCTTC. The gene calls are TRBV12-3 or TRBV12-4 and TRBJ2-1, with D unclear. The V gene lost 4 bases and the J gene lost 1 base, with 14 bases spanning the gap. The CDR3 is 16 amino acids.

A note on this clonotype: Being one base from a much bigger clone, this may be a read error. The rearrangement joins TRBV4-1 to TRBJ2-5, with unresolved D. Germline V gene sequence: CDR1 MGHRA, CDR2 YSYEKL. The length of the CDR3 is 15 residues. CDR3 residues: CANSQDLGFSETQYF. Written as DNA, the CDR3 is TGCGCCAACAGCCAAGATCTGGGTTTCAGTGAGACCCAGTACTTC.

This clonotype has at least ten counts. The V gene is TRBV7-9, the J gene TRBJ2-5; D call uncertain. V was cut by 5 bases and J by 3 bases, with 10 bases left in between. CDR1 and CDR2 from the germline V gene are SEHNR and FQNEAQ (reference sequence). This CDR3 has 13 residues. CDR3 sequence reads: CASSGWGEETQYF. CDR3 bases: TGTGCCAGCAGCGGGTGGGGTGAAGAGACCCAGTACTTC.

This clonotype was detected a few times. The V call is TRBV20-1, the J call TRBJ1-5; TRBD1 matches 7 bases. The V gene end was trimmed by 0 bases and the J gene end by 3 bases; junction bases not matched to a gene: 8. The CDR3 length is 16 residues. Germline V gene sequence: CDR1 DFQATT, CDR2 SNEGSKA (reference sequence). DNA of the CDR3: TGCAGTGCTAGAGATTTTAGGGACAGCGTCAATCAGCCCCAGCATTTT. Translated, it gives CSARDFRDSVNQPQHF.

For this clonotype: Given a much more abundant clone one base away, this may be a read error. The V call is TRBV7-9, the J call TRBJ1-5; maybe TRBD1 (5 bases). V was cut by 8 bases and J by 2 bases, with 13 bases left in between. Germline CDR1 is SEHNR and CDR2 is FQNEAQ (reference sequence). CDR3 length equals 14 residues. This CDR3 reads CASGPQGGNQPQHF. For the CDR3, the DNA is TGTGCCAGCGGCCCCCAGGGAGGCAATCAGCCCCAGCATTTT. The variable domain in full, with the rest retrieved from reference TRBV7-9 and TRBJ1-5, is DTGVSQNPRHKITKRGQNVTFRCDPISEHNRLYWYRQTLGQGPEFLTYFQNEAQLEKSRLLSDRFSAERPKGSFSTLEIQRTEQGDSAMYLCASGPQGGNQPQHFGDGTRLSIL.

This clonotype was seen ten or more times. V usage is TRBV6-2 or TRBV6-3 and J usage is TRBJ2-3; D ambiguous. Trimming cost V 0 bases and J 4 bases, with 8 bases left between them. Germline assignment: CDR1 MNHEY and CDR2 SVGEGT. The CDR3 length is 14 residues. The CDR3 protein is CASSYSVGPDTQYF. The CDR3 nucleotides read TGTGCCAGCAGTTACTCTGTCGGCCCAGATACGCAGTATTTT.

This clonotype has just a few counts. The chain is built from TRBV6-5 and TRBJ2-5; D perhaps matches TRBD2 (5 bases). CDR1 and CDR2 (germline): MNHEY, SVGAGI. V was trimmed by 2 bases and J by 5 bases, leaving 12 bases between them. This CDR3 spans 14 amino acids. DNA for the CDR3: TGTGCCAGCAGTTACAGCGGTGGGTGGGAGACCCAGTACTTC. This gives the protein CASSYSGGWETQYF.

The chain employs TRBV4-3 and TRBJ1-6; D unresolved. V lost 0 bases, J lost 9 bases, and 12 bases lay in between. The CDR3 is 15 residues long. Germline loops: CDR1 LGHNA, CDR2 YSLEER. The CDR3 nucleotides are TGCGCCAGCAGCCAAGATCAGAACACCTTTTCACCCCTCCACTTT. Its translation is CASSQDQNTFSPLHF.

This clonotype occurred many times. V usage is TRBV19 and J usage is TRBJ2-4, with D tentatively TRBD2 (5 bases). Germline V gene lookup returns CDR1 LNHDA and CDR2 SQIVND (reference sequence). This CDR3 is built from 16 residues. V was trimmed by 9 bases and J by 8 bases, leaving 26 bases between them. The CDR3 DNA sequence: TGTGCCAGAGAACCACCCAAGAGGGAAAGAGCAGACATTCAGTACTTC. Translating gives CAREPPKRERADIQYF.

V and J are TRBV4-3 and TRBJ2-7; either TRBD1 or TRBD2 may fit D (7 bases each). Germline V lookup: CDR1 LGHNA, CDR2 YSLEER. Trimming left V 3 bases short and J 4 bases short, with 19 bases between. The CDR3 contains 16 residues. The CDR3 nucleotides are TGCGCCAGCAGCCAGGGCAGGGGGGGCCGAGGTTACGAGCAGTACTTC. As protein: CASSQGRGGRGYEQYF.

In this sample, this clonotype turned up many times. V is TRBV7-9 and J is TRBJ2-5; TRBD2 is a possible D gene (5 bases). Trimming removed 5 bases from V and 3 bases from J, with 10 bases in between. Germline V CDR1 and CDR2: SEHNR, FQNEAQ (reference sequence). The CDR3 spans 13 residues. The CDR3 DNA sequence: TGTGCCAGCAGCCCGGACTTTGAAGAGACCCAGTACTTC. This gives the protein CASSPDFEETQYF.

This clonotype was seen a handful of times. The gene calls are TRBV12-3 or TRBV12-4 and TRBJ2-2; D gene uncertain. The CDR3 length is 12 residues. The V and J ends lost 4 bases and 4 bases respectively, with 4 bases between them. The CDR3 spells CASSSGTGELFF. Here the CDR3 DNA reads TGTGCCAGCAGTTCGGGCACCGGGGAGCTGTTTTTT.

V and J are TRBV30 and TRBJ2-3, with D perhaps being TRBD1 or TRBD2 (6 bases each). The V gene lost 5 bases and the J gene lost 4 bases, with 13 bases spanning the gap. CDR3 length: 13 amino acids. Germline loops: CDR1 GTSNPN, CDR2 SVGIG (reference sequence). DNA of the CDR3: TGTGCCTGGGGGAGGAGGGGGGCAGATACGCAGTATTTT. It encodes CAWGRRGADTQYF. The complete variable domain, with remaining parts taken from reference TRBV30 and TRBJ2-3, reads SQTIHQWPATLVQPVGSPLSLECTVEGTSNPNLYWYRQAAGRGLQLLFYSVGIGQISSEVPQNLSASRPQDRQFILSSKKLLLSDSGFYLCAWGRRGADTQYFGPGTRLTVL.

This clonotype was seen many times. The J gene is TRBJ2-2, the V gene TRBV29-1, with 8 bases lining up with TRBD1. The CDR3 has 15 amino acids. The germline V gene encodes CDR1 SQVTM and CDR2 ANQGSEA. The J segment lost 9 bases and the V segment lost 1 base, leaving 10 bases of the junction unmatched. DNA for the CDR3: TGCAGCGTTGAAGGCTCAGGGGGCTTTCGACGGGAGCTGTTTTTT. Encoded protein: CSVEGSGGFRRELFF.

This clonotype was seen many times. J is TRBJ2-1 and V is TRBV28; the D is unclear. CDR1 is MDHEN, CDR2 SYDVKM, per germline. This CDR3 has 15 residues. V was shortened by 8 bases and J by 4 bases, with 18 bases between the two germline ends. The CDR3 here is CASRENRLAYNEQFF. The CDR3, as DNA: TGTGCCAGCCGAGAGAACCGACTGGCTTACAATGAGCAGTTCTTC.

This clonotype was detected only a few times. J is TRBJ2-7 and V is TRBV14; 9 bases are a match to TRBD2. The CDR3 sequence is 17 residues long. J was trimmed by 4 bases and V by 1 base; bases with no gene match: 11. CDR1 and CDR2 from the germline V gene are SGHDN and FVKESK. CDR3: CASSQGHRREGPYEQYF. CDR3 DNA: TGTGCCAGCAGCCAAGGACACCGGCGGGAGGGCCCTTACGAGCAGTACTTC. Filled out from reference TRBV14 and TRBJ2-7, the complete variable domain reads EAGVTQFPSHSVIEKGQTVTLRCDPISGHDNLYWYRRVMGKEIKFLLHFVKESKQDESGMPNNRFLAERTGGTYSTLKVQPAELEDSGVYFCASSQGHRREGPYEQYFGPGTRLTVT.

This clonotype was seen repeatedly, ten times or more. The CDR3 loop is CASSLLRSESSYEQYF. The CDR3 coding sequence is TGCGCCAGCAGCTTGTTGCGGTCGGAGAGCTCCTACGAGCAGTACTTC. The chain recombines TRBV5-1 with TRBJ2-7; D is undetermined. The CDR3 is 16 amino acids. The ends were cut back, 1 base at V and 0 bases at J, with 14 bases in the middle. Germline V gives CDR1 SGHRS, CDR2 YFSETQ. Filled out from reference TRBV5-1 and TRBJ2-7, the complete variable domain reads KAGVTQTPRYLIKTRGQQVTLSCSPISGHRSVSWYQQTPGQGLQFLFEYFSETQRNKGNFPGRFSGRQFSNSRSEMNVSTLELGDSALYLCASSLLRSESSYEQYFGPGTRLTVT.

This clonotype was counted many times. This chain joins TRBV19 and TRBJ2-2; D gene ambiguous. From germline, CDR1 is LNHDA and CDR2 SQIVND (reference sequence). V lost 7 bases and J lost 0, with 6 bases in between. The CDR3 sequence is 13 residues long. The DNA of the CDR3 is TGTGCCAGTATAGGCGCGAACACCGGGGAGCTGTTTTTT. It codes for CASIGANTGELFF.

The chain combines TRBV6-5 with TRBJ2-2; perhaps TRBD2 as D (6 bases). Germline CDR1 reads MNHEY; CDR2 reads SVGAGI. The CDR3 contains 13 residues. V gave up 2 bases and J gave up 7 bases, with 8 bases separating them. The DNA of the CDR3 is TGTGCCAGCAGTTACGGGGAGGACGGGGAGCTGTTTTTT. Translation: CASSYGEDGELFF.